Presented here are 20 T cell receptor beta chains from one specimen sequenced in a study of CD8 T cells in ankylosing spondylitis. No antigens are known for them. Each CDR3 protein is one row after TCRdb ran MiXCR on the 5' RACE reads. The sample yields more than 500,000 distinct CDR3 sequences, approximately 5.3% seen once. The study's findings and limits: A TCR beta motif of under 10 highly homologous variants seemed to mark ankylosing spondylitis blood.

Sequences were obtained from blood, either unsorted or a sorted T cell fraction (not recorded which). The receptors derive from a male donor with ankylosing spondylitis.

This clonotype was observed at least ten times. The chain employs TRBV27 and TRBJ2-7, with 9 bases identical to TRBD1. CDR3 length: 15 amino acids. V was pared by 3 bases and J by 5 bases, with 8 bases of the junction left unmatched. Germline values: CDR1 MNHEY, CDR2 SMNVEV (reference sequence). CDR3 coding DNA: TGTGCCAGCAGTTTCCGTTGGACAGGGGTCGACGAGCAGTACTTC. Its protein is CASSFRWTGVDEQYF.

A few counts support this clonotype. The V gene is TRBV4-2, the J gene TRBJ2-7, with 11 bases that match TRBD2. The V and J ends lost 3 bases and 2 bases, in that order; junction bases with no gene match: 6. The length of the CDR3 is 16 residues. Per the germline V gene, CDR1 is LGHNA and CDR2 is YNFKEQ. The CDR3 sequence: CASSHLGTSGTYEQYF. The CDR3 coding sequence is TGTGCCAGCAGCCACCTCGGGACTAGCGGTACCTACGAGCAGTACTTC.

The chain carries TRBV29-1 and TRBJ2-1; tentatively, D is TRBD2 (6 bases). CDR1 SQVTM and CDR2 ANQGSEA come from the germline V gene. Trimming left V 6 bases short and J 1 base short, with 19 bases between. This CDR3 comprises 16 residues. The CDR3 loop reads CSVSAGWVGSYNEQFF. DNA for the CDR3: TGCAGCGTCTCAGCGGGCTGGGTAGGGTCCTACAATGAGCAGTTCTTC.

The J gene is TRBJ2-7, the V gene TRBV27; TRBD1 matches at 8 bases. The CDR3 contains 15 residues. J was trimmed by 3 bases and V by 3 bases; bases with no gene match: 7. Germline CDR1 is MNHEY and CDR2 is SMNVEV (reference sequence). The CDR3 coding sequence is TGTGCCAGCAGTTTGCCCGGGACAGGCATCTACGAGCAGTACTTC. This gives the protein CASSLPGTGIYEQYF.

Regarding this clonotype: Since a much larger clone is just one base distant, this may be a read error. The chain has TRBV5-1 and TRBJ2-5, with D maybe TRBD1 (6 bases). In germline, CDR1 is SGHRS, CDR2 YFSETQ. The CDR3 length is 14 residues. The DNA of the CDR3 is TGCACCAGCAGCGGAACAGGGTGGGACGAGACCCAGTACTTC. Translation gives CTSSGTGWDETQYF.

Many counts were recorded for this clonotype. The chain is built from TRBV7-2 and TRBJ2-7; tentative D call: TRBD1 (5 bases). V lost 3 bases, J lost 6 bases, and 9 bases lay in between. CDR1 and CDR2 (germline): SGHTA, FQGNSA. The CDR3 sequence is 12 residues long. CDR3 coding DNA: TGTGCCAGCAGCTTTAGTACAGGCGAGCAGTACTTC. Its translation: CASSFSTGEQYF. Complete variable domain (other parts from reference TRBV7-2 and TRBJ2-7): GAGVSQSPSNKVTEKGKDVELRCDPISGHTALYWYRQSLGQGLEFLIYFQGNSAPDKSGLPSDRFSAERTGGSVSTLTIQRTQQEDSAVYLCASSFSTGEQYFGPGTRLTVT.

There are many counts of this clonotype. The chain recombines TRBV10-3 with TRBJ2-2, with D tentatively TRBD1 or TRBD2 (5 bases each). Trimming took off 2 bases at V and 1 base at J, with 11 bases between the two ends. Germline V gene data show CDR1 as ENHRY and CDR2 as SYGVKD. CDR3 length equals 16 residues. DNA of the CDR3: TGTGCCATCAGTGAGGTTCAGGGAGTGAACACCGGGGAGCTGTTTTTT. Protein sequence: CAISEVQGVNTGELFF.

This clonotype has at least ten counts. The chain joins TRBV27 to TRBJ2-1; unclear D gene. Trimming shortened V by 7 bases and J by 0 bases, and 4 bases separated the two germline ends. The germline CDR1 and CDR2 sequences are MNHEY and SMNVEV (reference sequence). The CDR3 extends over 12 amino acids. Here the CDR3 DNA reads TGTGCCAGCAACTCCTCCTACAATGAGCAGTTCTTC. Encoded protein: CASNSSYNEQFF.

This clonotype was recorded many times. The V call is TRBV29-1, the J call TRBJ1-1, with D maybe TRBD1 (5 bases). The V gene's germline CDR1 is SQVTM and CDR2 ANQGSEA. CDR3 length: 11 residues. V was trimmed by 5 bases and J by 4 bases, leaving 8 bases between them. The CDR3: CSVQGGTEAFF. Written as DNA, the CDR3 is TGCAGCGTTCAGGGTGGCACTGAAGCTTTCTTT.

This clonotype was picked up many times. The J gene is TRBJ2-5, the V gene TRBV5-1, with D tentatively TRBD2 (5 bases). V shed 4 bases and J shed 4 bases, with 14 bases lying between them. The germline V gene encodes CDR1 SGHRS and CDR2 YFSETQ. This CDR3 comprises 14 residues. The CDR3 DNA is TGCGCCAGCAGCACGACTATCCCCAGAGAGACCCAGTACTTC. Translated: CASSTTIPRETQYF.

This clonotype was recorded at least ten times. The chain is built from TRBV21-1 and TRBJ2-5. TRBV21-1 is a documented pseudogene. The CDR3 covers 13 residues. This CDR3 is CASSTFYRETQYF. Written as DNA, the CDR3 is TGTGCCAGCAGCACCTTCTACCGGGAGACCCAGTACTTC.

The table lists this clonotype with many counts. V and J are TRBV15 and TRBJ2-3, with D perhaps matching TRBD2 (6 bases). The V and J ends lost 3 bases and 8 bases respectively, with 18 bases between them. The CDR3 has 15 amino acids. In germline, CDR1 is LNHNV, CDR2 YYDKDF (reference sequence). CDR3 region: CATSRASGTRGTQYF. CDR3 coding DNA: TGTGCCACCAGCAGGGCATCCGGGACTCGGGGTACGCAGTATTTT.

This clonotype has a count of ten or more. J is TRBJ2-2 and V is TRBV7-9; D might be TRBD2 (5 bases). The CDR3 covers 16 residues. CDR1 is SEHNR, CDR2 FQNEAQ, per germline (reference sequence). V lost 1 base and J 2 bases, leaving 11 bases between the germline ends. The CDR3 bases are TGTGCCAGCAGCTTAGAGTCAGGACTTAACACCGGGGAGCTGTTTTTT. Encoded protein: CASSLESGLNTGELFF. The whole variable domain, remainder taken from reference TRBV7-9 and TRBJ2-2, is DTGVSQNPRHKITKRGQNVTFRCDPISEHNRLYWYRQTLGQGPEFLTYFQNEAQLEKSRLLSDRFSAERPKGSFSTLEIQRTEQGDSAMYLCASSLESGLNTGELFFGEGSRLTVL.

This chain uses TRBV5-1 with TRBJ2-5; D is perhaps TRBD2 (6 bases). Germline values: CDR1 SGHRS, CDR2 YFSETQ. This CDR3 contains 14 residues. V lost 2 bases to trimming and J lost 5 bases, with 13 bases between them. CDR3 amino acids: CASSFSQEGETQYF. For the CDR3, the DNA is TGCGCCAGCAGCTTTTCCCAGGAGGGGGAGACCCAGTACTTC.

This clonotype was recorded at least ten times. V and J are TRBV20-1 and TRBJ2-7; D remains unclear. This CDR3 spans 15 amino acids. Germline CDR1 reads DFQATT; CDR2 reads SNEGSKA (reference sequence). Trimming cost V 6 bases and J 5 bases, with 23 bases left between them. CDR3 in amino acids: CSAKIRPGLSHEQYF. CDR3 nucleotides: TGCAGTGCGAAGATCCGGCCCGGGCTATCCCACGAGCAGTACTTC.

This clonotype was seen a handful of times. This clone may be a read error of a much larger clone one base away. The V call is TRBV3-1, the J call TRBJ2-5; D is uncertain. CDR3 length: 11 residues. CDR1 and CDR2 (germline): LGHDT, YNNKEL (reference sequence). V lost 2 bases to trimming and J lost 4 bases, with 2 bases between them. The CDR3: CASSQLETQYF. For the CDR3, the DNA is TGTGCCAGCAGCCAACTAGAGACCCAGTACTTC.

A few counts support this clonotype. This chain joins TRBV4-3 and TRBJ2-7; D remains ambiguous. The CDR3 contains 15 residues. The V end lost 1 base, the J end lost 0 bases, and 10 bases lay between the germline ends. CDR1 and CDR2 from the germline V gene are LGHNA and YSLEER. CDR3 loop: CASSQGPGRSYEQYF. The CDR3 nucleotides are TGCGCCAGCAGCCAAGGGCCAGGCCGCTCCTACGAGCAGTACTTC.

This clonotype was picked up many times. The CDR3 loop is CASSEAYRGGEQYF. CDR3 nucleotide sequence: TGTGCCAGCAGTGAAGCCTACCGGGGTGGCGAGCAGTACTTC. This chain connects TRBV2 to TRBJ2-7; D may be TRBD2 (5 bases). V was pared by 0 bases and J by 6 bases, with 12 bases between. The CDR3 totals 14 residues. CDR1 and CDR2 from the germline V gene are SNHLY and FYNNEI.

This clonotype was observed at least ten times. This chain uses TRBV6-1 with TRBJ1-2, with 9 positions matching TRBD1. This CDR3 has 15 residues. V was clipped by 5 bases and J by 5 bases; unmatched bases: 9. Germline V gives CDR1 MNHNS, CDR2 SASEGT. For the CDR3, the DNA is TGTGCCAGCAGTCTCTTAGGACAGGGGAAATATGGCTACACCTTC. Its translation: CASSLLGQGKYGYTF.

There are many counts of this clonotype. The chain joins TRBV4-3 to TRBJ2-2, with 11 bases fitting TRBD2. Unmatched junction bases numbered 12, after V lost 2 bases and J lost 7 bases. CDR1 LGHNA and CDR2 YSLEER come from the germline V gene. The CDR3 sequence is 18 residues long. CDR3 in DNA: TGCGCCAGCAGCCAACTCCCTTTAGCGGGAGGGGGCGGCGGGGAGCTGTTTTTT. This gives the protein CASSQLPLAGGGGGELFF.